A single sample gave rise to the 27 T cell receptor beta chains below, sequenced in a study of blood T cell repertoires in COVID-19. Sequencing used immunoSEQ multiplex PCR; TCRdb keeps in-frame clones, though not all of them. The sample lists 300,000 or so clones, around nine tenths occurring once. The sequenced sample was peripheral blood. These receptors originate from a man in his 70s with acute or convalescent COVID-19.

This clone was observed a handful of times. This chain links TRBV27 with TRBJ1-5; tentatively, D is TRBD1 (6 bases). Germline values: CDR1 MNHEY, CDR2 SMNVEV (reference sequence). The CDR3 is made up of 14 amino acids. Trimming pared 6 bases from V and 0 bases from J, leaving 9 bases between. In nucleotides, the CDR3 is TGTGCCAGCAGGGACAGCGATAGCAATCAGCCCCAGCATTTT. Amino acid sequence: CASRDSDSNQPQHF.

This clone was picked up one time. V and J are TRBV6-2 or TRBV6-3 and TRBJ2-5; TRBD1 matches at 11 bases. Germline CDR1 reads MNHEY; CDR2 reads SVGEGT. This CDR3 is built from 17 residues. The V segment lost 6 bases and the J segment 3 bases; nucleotides outside the gene matches: 12. The CDR3: CASSWGAGTGGEETQYF. The CDR3 nucleotides are TGTGCCAGCAGCTGGGGTGCCGGGACAGGGGGGGAAGAGACCCAGTACTTC.

The chain recombines TRBV6-5 with TRBJ1-2; D is possibly TRBD1 (5 bases). V lost 2 bases and J lost 5, with 15 bases in between. Germline loops: CDR1 MNHEY, CDR2 SVGAGI. The CDR3 is 15 amino acids. The chain's CDR3 is CASSYRSWGGYGYTF. CDR3 coding DNA: TGTGCCAGCAGTTACAGGTCATGGGGCGGATATGGCTACACCTTC.

V and J are TRBV6-6 and TRBJ2-1; 12 bases are a match to TRBD2. V lost 7 bases, J lost 4 bases, and 8 bases stayed unmatched. Germline loops: CDR1 MNHNY, CDR2 SVGAGI (reference sequence). The CDR3 is 16 residues long. The DNA of the CDR3 is TGTGCCAGCAAGTCTAGCGGGGGGGAAATTTACAATGAGCAGTTCTTC. It is translated as CASKSSGGEIYNEQFF.

The J gene is TRBJ1-5, the V gene TRBV6-5; TRBD1 is a possible D gene (6 bases). The CDR3 length is 16 residues. Germline V gene data show CDR1 as MNHEY and CDR2 as SVGAGI. With 0 bases removed from V and 6 bases from J, the gap between germline ends came to 15 bases. The CDR3 DNA is TGTGCCAGCAGTTACTCGGGGAACAGGGAGGGTCAGCCCCAGCATTTT. Protein product: CASSYSGNREGQPQHF.

This chain joins TRBV6-2 or TRBV6-3 and TRBJ2-2, with TRBD2 matching 7 bases. Germline-derived CDR1 and CDR2 are MNHEY and SVGEGT. J lost 3 bases, V lost 5 bases, and 12 bases had no gene match. This CDR3 is 17 amino acids long. The CDR3 loop is CASSPRKSGAYTGELFF. CDR3 DNA: TGTGCCAGCAGTCCCCGGAAAAGCGGGGCGTACACCGGGGAGCTGTTTTTT.

This chain links TRBV19 with TRBJ1-2; unclear D gene. Germline V CDR1 and CDR2: LNHDA, SQIVND (reference sequence). The CDR3 is made up of 14 amino acids. V was cut by 5 bases and J by 8 bases, with 18 bases left in between. Here the CDR3 DNA reads TGTGCCAGTAGTGAAACCGGGATCCTCACCGGCTACACCTTC. Protein: CASSETGILTGYTF.

The chain joins TRBV7-2 to TRBJ2-1; 8 bases map to TRBD1. The V gene's germline CDR1 is SGHTA and CDR2 FQGNSA. This CDR3 is 15 amino acids long. Germline trimming cut 5 bases from V and 5 bases from J; bases unmatched to any gene: 8. In DNA, the CDR3 is TGTGCCAGCAGCCTCCTGACAGGGGCGGACAATGAGCAGTTCTTC. This encodes CASSLLTGADNEQFF.

The genes are TRBV28 and TRBJ2-1; 7 nucleotides agree with TRBD1. The length of the CDR3 is 14 residues. CDR1 MDHEN and CDR2 SYDVKM come from the germline V gene. V was clipped by 6 bases and J by 8 bases; unmatched bases: 10. The CDR3: CASSPGQPPYEQFF. Written as DNA, the CDR3 is TGTGCCAGCAGCCCGGGACAGCCTCCCTATGAGCAGTTCTTC.

The V gene is TRBV2, the J gene TRBJ2-1; the D gene is possibly TRBD1 (6 bases). V was cut by 3 bases and J by 12 bases, with 15 bases left in between. CDR1 is SNHLY and CDR2 is FYNNEI in the germline V gene. CDR3 length: 13 residues. For the CDR3, the DNA is TGTGCCAGCAGTGACCAATTACAGGGTGGGCAGTTCTTC. Its translation: CASSDQLQGGQFF.

The rearrangement links TRBV4-2 to TRBJ1-1; no clear D gene. Germline lookup yields CDR1 LGHNA and CDR2 YNFKEQ. The CDR3 contains 13 residues. Trimming removed 4 bases at V and 7 bases at J, with 13 bases between. As DNA, the CDR3 is TGTGCCAGCAGCCCCCTCGGTCAGGTTGAAGCTTTCTTT. Amino acids: CASSPLGQVEAFF.

The chain carries TRBV15 and TRBJ1-4; TRBD1 aligns across 10 bases. Per the germline V gene, CDR1 is LNHNV and CDR2 is YYDKDF (reference sequence). The CDR3 has 15 residues. V dropped 3 bases and J dropped 7; count of bases not matched to a gene: 5. CDR3 region: CATSSWTGGGEKLFF. The CDR3 region has the DNA TGTGCCACCAGCAGCTGGACAGGGGGTGGTGAAAAACTGTTTTTT.

This clone was detected once. The V call is TRBV4-2, the J call TRBJ2-1; 8 bases are a match to TRBD2. V dropped 6 bases and J dropped 8; count of bases not matched to a gene: 15. The CDR3 sequence is 16 residues long. The V gene's germline CDR1 is LGHNA and CDR2 YNFKEQ. The CDR3 sequence: CASSRSAAGAGDEQFF. As DNA, the CDR3 is TGTGCCAGCAGTCGAAGTGCGGCGGGAGCGGGGGATGAGCAGTTCTTC.

The chain has TRBV7-9 and TRBJ2-5; 9 positions agree with TRBD2. The CDR3 contains 17 residues. Germline-derived CDR1 and CDR2 are SEHNR and FQNEAQ (reference sequence). V was clipped by 1 base and J by 0 bases; unmatched bases: 6. The CDR3 DNA sequence: TGTGCCAGCAGCTTAGGGGCTAGCGGGATGTACCAAGAGACCCAGTACTTC. Translating it yields CASSLGASGMYQETQYF.

This chain connects TRBV28 to TRBJ2-2; the match to TRBD1 covers 8 bases. The junction had 10 bases not matched to a gene; V was cut back by 7 bases and J by 6 bases. Germline V CDR1 and CDR2: MDHEN, SYDVKM. The CDR3 extends over 15 amino acids. The CDR3 DNA sequence: TGTGCCAGCAAGGACAGGGCGGGGATGGCCGGGGAGCTGTTTTTT. Translated: CASKDRAGMAGELFF. Together with reference TRBV28 and TRBJ2-2, the CDR3 gives the full variable domain: DVKVTQSSRYLVKRTGEKVFLECVQDMDHENMFWYRQDPGLGLRLIYFSYDVKMKEKGDIPEGYSVSREKKERFSLILESASTNQTSMYLCASKDRAGMAGELFFGEGSRLTVL.

The chain recombines TRBV10-3 with TRBJ1-5, with D possibly being TRBD1 (5 bases). Per germline, CDR1 ENHRY and CDR2 SYGVKD. Trimming took 11 bases from V and 2 from J, leaving 16 bases between them. The CDR3 covers 14 residues. CDR3 nucleotide sequence: TGTGCCGTCGCCCCAGGGTCCGGCAATCAGCCCCAGCATTTT. Its translation: CAVAPGSGNQPQHF.

The chain carries TRBV14 and TRBJ2-3, with TRBD2 matching over 7 bases. Losses at the gene ends were 2 bases for V and 1 base for J; bases not matched to a gene: 6. Germline lookup yields CDR1 SGHDN and CDR2 FVKESK. There are 16 residues in the CDR3. The chain's CDR3 is CASSQMGGSRTDTQYF. For the CDR3, the DNA is TGTGCCAGCAGCCAAATGGGAGGGTCCCGCACAGATACGCAGTATTTT.

This CDR3 is CASSLPDTEAFF. Here the CDR3 DNA reads TGTGCCAGCAGTTTACCGGACACTGAAGCTTTCTTT. The V call is TRBV28, the J call TRBJ1-1; no reliable D call. Germline-derived CDR1 and CDR2 are MDHEN and SYDVKM. This CDR3 contains 12 residues. V dropped 2 bases and J dropped 3 bases, with 4 bases sitting between them.

The chain recombines TRBV5-4 with TRBJ2-2, with 10 bases matching TRBD2. Germline loops: CDR1 SGHNT, CDR2 YYREEE (reference sequence). The CDR3 extends over 15 amino acids. After removal of 4 bases from V and 8 bases from J, the junction contained 8 bases not matched to a gene. The chain's CDR3 is CASSGSGGAGGELFF. The CDR3 DNA follows: TGTGCCAGCAGCGGAAGCGGGGGGGCCGGAGGGGAGCTGTTTTTT.

J is TRBJ2-5 and V is TRBV6-5; 7 bases map to TRBD1. The germline V gene has CDR1 MNHEY and CDR2 SVGAGI. V dropped 2 bases and J dropped 5; count of bases not matched to a gene: 5. The CDR3 runs to 14 residues. CDR3 amino acids: CASSYRGRGETQYF. The CDR3 region has the DNA TGTGCCAGCAGTTACAGGGGGCGCGGGGAGACCCAGTACTTC.

The V gene is TRBV28, the J gene TRBJ2-2, with D possibly TRBD1 on 6 matching bases. The CDR3 runs to 14 residues. CDR1 and CDR2 (germline): MDHEN, SYDVKM. V dropped 5 bases and J dropped 6 bases, with 13 bases sitting between them. The CDR3 spells CASSPTAGAGELFF. The CDR3 coding sequence is TGTGCCAGCAGTCCCACGGCAGGGGCCGGGGAGCTGTTTTTT.

The chain carries TRBV5-1 and TRBJ2-1; 10 positions agree with TRBD1. This CDR3 has 14 amino acids. The trim removed 0 bases at V and 12 bases at J, leaving 6 bases unmatched. CDR1 and CDR2 (germline): SGHRS, YFSETQ. The CDR3 nucleotides are TGCGCCAGCAGCTTGGGGGACAGGGGCTCCGTGCAGTTCTTC. The encoded protein is CASSLGDRGSVQFF.

The chain uses TRBV3-1 (or the pseudogene TRBV3-2) and TRBJ1-2, with a weak D call TRBD1 (5 bases). The CDR3 runs 17 residues. V was clipped by 0 bases and J by 7 bases, with 21 bases between them. Germline CDR1 reads LGHDT; CDR2 reads YNNKEL (reference sequence). The chain's CDR3 is CASSQDQQRGESSGYTF. In DNA, the CDR3 is TGTGCCAGCAGCCAAGATCAACAACGGGGGGAGAGTTCTGGCTACACCTTC.

The genes are TRBV27 and TRBJ1-2; unclear D gene. V gave up 3 bases and J gave up 7 bases, with 15 bases separating them. Germline loops: CDR1 MNHEY, CDR2 SMNVEV (reference sequence). The CDR3 is 14 amino acids. CDR3 in amino acids: CASSLRGPRVGYTF. CDR3 coding DNA: TGTGCCAGCAGTTTGCGCGGCCCTCGGGTTGGCTACACCTTC.

This clone has only a few counts. This chain links TRBV6-2 or TRBV6-3 with TRBJ2-5; TRBD2 matches 14 bases. The V and J ends lost 5 bases and 4 bases, in that order; junction bases with no gene match: 12. The CDR3 spans 18 residues. The germline V gene has CDR1 MNHEY and CDR2 SVGEGT. The CDR3 sequence is CASSPPWTSGGRGETQYF. The CDR3 region has the DNA TGTGCCAGCAGTCCACCCTGGACTAGCGGGGGGCGTGGAGAGACCCAGTACTTC.

The chain uses TRBV5-1 and TRBJ2-5; 11 nucleotides match TRBD2. Per the germline V gene, CDR1 is SGHRS and CDR2 is YFSETQ. J was trimmed by 1 base and V by 4 bases; bases with no gene match: 6. The CDR3 spans 16 residues. CDR3 sequence reads: CASSGGTSGSQETQYF. The CDR3 nucleotides read TGCGCCAGCAGCGGCGGGACTAGCGGTTCCCAAGAGACCCAGTACTTC.

The chain carries TRBV2 and TRBJ1-3; 8 bases align to TRBD1. CDR1 and CDR2 from the germline V gene are SNHLY and FYNNEI. This CDR3 spans 16 amino acids. Germline trimming cut 1 base from V and 0 bases from J; bases unmatched to any gene: 2. This CDR3 is CASSEGTGRSGNTIYF. As DNA, the CDR3 is TGTGCCAGCAGTGAAGGGACAGGGCGCTCTGGAAACACCATATATTTT.